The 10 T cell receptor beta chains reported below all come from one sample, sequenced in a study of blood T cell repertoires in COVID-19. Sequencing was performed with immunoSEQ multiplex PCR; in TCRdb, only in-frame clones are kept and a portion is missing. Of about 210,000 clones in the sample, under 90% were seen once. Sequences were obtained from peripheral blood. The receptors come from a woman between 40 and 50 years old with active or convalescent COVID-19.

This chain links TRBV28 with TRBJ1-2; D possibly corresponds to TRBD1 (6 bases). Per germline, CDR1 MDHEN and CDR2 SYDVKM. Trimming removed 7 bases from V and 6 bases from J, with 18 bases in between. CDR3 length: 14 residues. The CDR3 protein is CASTQGRAVDGYTF. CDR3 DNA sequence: TGTGCCAGCACCCAGGGGAGGGCCGTTGATGGCTACACCTTC.

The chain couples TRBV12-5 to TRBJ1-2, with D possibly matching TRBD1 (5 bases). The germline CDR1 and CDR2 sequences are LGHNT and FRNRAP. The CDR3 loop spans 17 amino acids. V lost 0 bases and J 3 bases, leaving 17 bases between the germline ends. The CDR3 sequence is CASGLVTERGYDYGYTF. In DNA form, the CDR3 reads TGTGCTAGTGGTTTGGTAACGGAAAGGGGTTATGACTATGGCTACACCTTC.

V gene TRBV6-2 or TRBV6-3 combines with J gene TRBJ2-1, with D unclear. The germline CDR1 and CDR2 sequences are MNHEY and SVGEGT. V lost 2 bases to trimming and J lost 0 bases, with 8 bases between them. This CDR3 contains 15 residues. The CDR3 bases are TGTGCCAGCAGTTACGAGGAGAGCTCCTACAATGAGCAGTTCTTC. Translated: CASSYEESSYNEQFF.

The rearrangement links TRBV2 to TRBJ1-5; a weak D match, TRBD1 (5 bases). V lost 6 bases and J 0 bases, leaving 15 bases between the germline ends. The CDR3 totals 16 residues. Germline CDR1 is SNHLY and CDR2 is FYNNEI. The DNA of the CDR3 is TGTGCCAGCAGAACAAGCGGGGGAATTAGCAATCAGCCCCAGCATTTT. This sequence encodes CASRTSGGISNQPQHF.

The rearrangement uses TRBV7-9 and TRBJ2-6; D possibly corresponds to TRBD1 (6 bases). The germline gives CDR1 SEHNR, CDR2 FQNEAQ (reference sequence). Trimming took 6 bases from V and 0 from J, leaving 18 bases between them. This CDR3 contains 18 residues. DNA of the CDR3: TGTGCCAGCAGTCCAAGATTCAGGGGAAGCTCTGGGGCCAACGTCCTGACTTTC. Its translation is CASSPRFRGSSGANVLTF.

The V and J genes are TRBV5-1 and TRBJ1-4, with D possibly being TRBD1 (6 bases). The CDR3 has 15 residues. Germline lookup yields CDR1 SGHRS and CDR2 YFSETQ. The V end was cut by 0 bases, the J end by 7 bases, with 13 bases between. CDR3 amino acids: CASSLVAGASEKLFF. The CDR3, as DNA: TGCGCCAGCAGCTTGGTGGCAGGGGCTAGTGAAAAACTGTTTTTT.

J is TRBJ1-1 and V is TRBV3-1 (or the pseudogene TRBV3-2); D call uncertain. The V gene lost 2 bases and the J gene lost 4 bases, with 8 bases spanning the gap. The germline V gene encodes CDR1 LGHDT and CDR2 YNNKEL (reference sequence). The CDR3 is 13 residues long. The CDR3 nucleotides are TGTGCCAGCAGCCAACAGGTCAGCACTGAAGCTTTCTTT. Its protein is CASSQQVSTEAFF.

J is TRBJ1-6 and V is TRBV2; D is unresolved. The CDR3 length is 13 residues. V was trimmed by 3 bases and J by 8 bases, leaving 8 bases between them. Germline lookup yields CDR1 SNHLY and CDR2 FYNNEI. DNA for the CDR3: TGTGCCAGCAGTGAGACTTTAGATTCACCCCTCCACTTT. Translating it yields CASSETLDSPLHF.

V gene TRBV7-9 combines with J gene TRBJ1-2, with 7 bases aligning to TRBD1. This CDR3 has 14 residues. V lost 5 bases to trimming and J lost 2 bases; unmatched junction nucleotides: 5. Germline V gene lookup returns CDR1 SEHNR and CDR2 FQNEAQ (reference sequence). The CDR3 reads CASSTPTGNYGYTF. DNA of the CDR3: TGTGCCAGCAGCACCCCGACAGGGAACTATGGCTACACCTTC.

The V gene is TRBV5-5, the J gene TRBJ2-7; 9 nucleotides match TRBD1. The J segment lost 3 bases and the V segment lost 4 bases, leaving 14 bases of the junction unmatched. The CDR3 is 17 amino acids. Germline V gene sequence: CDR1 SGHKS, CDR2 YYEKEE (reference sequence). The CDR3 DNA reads TGTGCCAGCAGCCAGCAAACGTCGGACAGGGGAGTCTACGAGCAGTACTTC. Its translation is CASSQQTSDRGVYEQYF.